This T cell receptor (beta chain) was retrieved from a study of CXCR3-negative and CXCR3-positive naive CD8 T cells. As for this clonotype: Its antigen is not known.

Overall study results and limits: For CXCR3-positive naive cells, TRB CDR3s were more hydrophobic than those of CXCR3-negative naive cells.

Through 5' RACE with UMI labels, the TRB cDNA libraries were prepared. TCRdb re-analyzed the 5' RACE reads; it lists each CDR3 protein once, without DNA. The repertoire table contains 120,000 to 150,000 distinct CDR3 sequences. The CDR3 is made up of 19 amino acids. Germline lookup yields CDR1 SEHNR and CDR2 FQNEAQ (reference sequence). The genes are TRBV7-9 and TRBJ2-3; TCRdb's D call of TRBD2 is untestable without DNA. This sequence was found in a human donor in good health. Some clones in this sample may be carry-over from other donors' samples. The sequenced material came from naive CXCR3+ CD8+ T cells from blood. Subset given: CD45RO-CCR7+CD27+CD95- naive CD8+ T cells expressing CXCR3 (TNR3+). The CDR3 spells CASTRWGLQPKRGTDTQYF. Filled out from reference TRBV7-9 and TRBJ2-3, the complete variable domain reads DTGVSQNPRHKITKRGQNVTFRCDPISEHNRLYWYRQTLGQGPEFLTYFQNEAQLEKSRLLSDRFSAERPKGSFSTLEIQRTEQGDSAMYLCASTRWGLQPKRGTDTQYFGPGTRLTVL.